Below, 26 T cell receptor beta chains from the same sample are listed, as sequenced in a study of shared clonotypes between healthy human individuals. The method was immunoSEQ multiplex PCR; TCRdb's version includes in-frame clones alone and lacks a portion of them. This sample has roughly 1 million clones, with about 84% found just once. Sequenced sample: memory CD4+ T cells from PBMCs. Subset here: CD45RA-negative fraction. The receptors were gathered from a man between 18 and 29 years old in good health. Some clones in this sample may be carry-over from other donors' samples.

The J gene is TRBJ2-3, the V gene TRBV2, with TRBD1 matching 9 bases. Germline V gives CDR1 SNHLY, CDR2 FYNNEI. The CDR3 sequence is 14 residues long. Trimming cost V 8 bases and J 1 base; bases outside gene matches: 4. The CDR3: CASGQGRGTDTQYF. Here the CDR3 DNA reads TGTGCCAGCGGACAGGGGAGGGGCACAGATACGCAGTATTTT.

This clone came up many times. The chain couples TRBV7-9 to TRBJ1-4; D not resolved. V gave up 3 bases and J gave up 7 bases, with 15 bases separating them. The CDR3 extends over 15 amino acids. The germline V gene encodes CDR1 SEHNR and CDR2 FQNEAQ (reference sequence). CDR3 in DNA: TGTGCCAGCAGCTTTTCAGAGCTACCCACTGAAAAACTGTTTTTT. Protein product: CASSFSELPTEKLFF.

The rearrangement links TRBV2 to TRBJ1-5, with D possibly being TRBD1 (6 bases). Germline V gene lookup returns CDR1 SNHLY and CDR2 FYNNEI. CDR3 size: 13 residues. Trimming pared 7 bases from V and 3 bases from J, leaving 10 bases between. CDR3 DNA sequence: TGTGCCAGCATTGGGGGGGCCAATCAGCCCCAGCATTTT. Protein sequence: CASIGGANQPQHF.

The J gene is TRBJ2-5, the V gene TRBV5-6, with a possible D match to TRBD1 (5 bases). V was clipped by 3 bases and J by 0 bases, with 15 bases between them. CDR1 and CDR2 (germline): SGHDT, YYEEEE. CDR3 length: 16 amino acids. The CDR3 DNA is TGTGCCAGCAGCTACTTGTTGACAGCGAACCAAGAGACCCAGTACTTC. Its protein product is CASSYLLTANQETQYF.

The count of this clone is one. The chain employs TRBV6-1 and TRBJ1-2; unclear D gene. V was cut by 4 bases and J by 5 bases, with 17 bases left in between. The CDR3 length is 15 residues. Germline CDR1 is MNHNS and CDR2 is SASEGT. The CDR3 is CASSAPALPLYGYTF. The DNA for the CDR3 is TGTGCCAGCAGTGCGCCGGCCCTCCCGCTGTATGGCTACACCTTC.

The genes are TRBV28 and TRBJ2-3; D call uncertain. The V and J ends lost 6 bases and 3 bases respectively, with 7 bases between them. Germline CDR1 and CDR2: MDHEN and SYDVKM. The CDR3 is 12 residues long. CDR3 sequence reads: CASSGLTDTQYF. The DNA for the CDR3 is TGTGCCAGCAGCGGTCTTACAGATACGCAGTATTTT.

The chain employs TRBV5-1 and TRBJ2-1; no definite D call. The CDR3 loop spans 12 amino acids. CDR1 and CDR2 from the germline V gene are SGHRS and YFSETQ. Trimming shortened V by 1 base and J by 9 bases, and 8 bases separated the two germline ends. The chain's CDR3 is CASSLSGFEQFF. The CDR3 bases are TGCGCCAGCAGCTTGAGTGGGTTTGAGCAGTTCTTC.

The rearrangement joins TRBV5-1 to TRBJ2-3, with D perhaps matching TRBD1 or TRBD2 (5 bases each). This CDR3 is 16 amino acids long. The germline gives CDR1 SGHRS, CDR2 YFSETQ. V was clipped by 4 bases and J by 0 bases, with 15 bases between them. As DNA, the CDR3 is TGCGCCAGCAGCACCCTCGGGGCCTCAAGCACAGATACGCAGTATTTT. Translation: CASSTLGASSTDTQYF.

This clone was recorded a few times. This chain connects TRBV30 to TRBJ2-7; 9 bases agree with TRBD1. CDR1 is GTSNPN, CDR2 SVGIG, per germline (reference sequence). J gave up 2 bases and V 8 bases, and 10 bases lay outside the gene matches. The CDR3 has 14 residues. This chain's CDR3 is CAQRMRTGAYEQYF. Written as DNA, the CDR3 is TGTGCCCAGAGAATGCGGACAGGGGCCTACGAGCAGTACTTC.

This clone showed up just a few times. The CDR3 coding sequence is TGCAGCTTGTCGAGGGATGGCTACACCTTC. Protein: CSLSRDGYTF. The rearrangement uses TRBV29-1 and TRBJ1-2; D gene unclear. Germline CDR1 SQVTM, CDR2 ANQGSEA. V lost 8 bases, J lost 6 bases, and 10 bases lay in between. This CDR3 is 10 amino acids long.

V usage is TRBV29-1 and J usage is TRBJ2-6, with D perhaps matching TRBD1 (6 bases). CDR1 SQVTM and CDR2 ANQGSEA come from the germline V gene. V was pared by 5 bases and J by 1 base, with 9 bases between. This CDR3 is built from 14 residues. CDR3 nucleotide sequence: TGCAGCGTTCGAGGGGGTTCTGGGGCCAACGTCCTGACTTTC. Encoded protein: CSVRGGSGANVLTF. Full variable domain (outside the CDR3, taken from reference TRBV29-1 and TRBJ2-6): SAVISQKPSRDICQRGTSLTIQCQVDSQVTMMFWYRQQPGQSLTLIATANQGSEATYESGFVIDKFPISRPNLTFSTLTVSNMSPEDSSIYLCSVRGGSGANVLTFGAGSRLTVL.

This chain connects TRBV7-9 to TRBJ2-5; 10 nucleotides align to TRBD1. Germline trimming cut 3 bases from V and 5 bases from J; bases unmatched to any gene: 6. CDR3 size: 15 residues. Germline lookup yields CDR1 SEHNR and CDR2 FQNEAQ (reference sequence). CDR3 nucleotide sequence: TGTGCCAGCAGCTTGACAGGGGGCTTCTGGGAGACCCAGTACTTC. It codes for CASSLTGGFWETQYF.

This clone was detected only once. CDR3 coding DNA: TGTGCCAGCAGCATCTACTGGAACACTGAAGCTTTCTTT. Protein sequence: CASSIYWNTEAFF. This chain links TRBV13 with TRBJ1-1; D remains unclear. The V and J ends lost 5 bases and 1 base respectively, with 8 bases between them. The CDR3 is made up of 13 amino acids. Per the germline V gene, CDR1 is PRHDT and CDR2 is FYEKMQ (reference sequence). Full variable domain (outside the CDR3, taken from reference TRBV13 and TRBJ1-1): AAGVIQSPRHLIKEKRETATLKCYPIPRHDTVYWYQQGPGQDPQFLISFYEKMQSDKGSIPDRFSAQQFSDYHSELNMSSLELGDSALYFCASSIYWNTEAFFGQGTRLTVV.

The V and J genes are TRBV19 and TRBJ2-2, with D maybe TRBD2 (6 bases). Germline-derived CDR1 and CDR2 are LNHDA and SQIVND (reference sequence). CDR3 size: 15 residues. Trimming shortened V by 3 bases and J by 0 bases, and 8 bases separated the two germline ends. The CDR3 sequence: CASSIPGANTGELFF. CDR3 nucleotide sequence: TGTGCCAGTAGTATCCCGGGAGCGAACACCGGGGAGCTGTTTTTT.

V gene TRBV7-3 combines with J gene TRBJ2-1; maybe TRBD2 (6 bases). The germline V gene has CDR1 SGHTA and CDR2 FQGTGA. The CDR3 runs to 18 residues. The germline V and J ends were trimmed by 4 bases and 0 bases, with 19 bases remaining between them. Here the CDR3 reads CASSSRGGPYSSYNEQFF. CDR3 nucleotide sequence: TGTGCCAGCAGCTCCCGCGGAGGGCCTTACAGCTCCTACAATGAGCAGTTCTTC. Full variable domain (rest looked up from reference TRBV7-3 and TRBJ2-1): GAGVSQTPSNKVTEKGKYVELRCDPISGHTALYWYRQSLGQGPEFLIYFQGTGAADDSGLPNDRFFAVRPEGSVSTLKIQRTERGDSAVYLCASSSRGGPYSSYNEQFFGPGTRLTVL.

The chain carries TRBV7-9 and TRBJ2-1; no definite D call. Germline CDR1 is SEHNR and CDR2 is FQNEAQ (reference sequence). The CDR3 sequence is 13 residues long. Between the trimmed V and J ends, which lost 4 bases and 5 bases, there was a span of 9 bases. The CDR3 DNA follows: TGTGCCAGCAGCTACGGCAGCCACAATGAGCAGTTCTTC. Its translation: CASSYGSHNEQFF. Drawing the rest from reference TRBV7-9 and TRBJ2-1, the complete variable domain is DTGVSQNPRHKITKRGQNVTFRCDPISEHNRLYWYRQTLGQGPEFLTYFQNEAQLEKSRLLSDRFSAERPKGSFSTLEIQRTEQGDSAMYLCASSYGSHNEQFFGPGTRLTVL.

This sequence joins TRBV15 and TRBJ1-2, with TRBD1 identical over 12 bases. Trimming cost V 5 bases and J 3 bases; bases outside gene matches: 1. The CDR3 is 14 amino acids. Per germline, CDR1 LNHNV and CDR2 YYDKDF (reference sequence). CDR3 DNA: TGTGCCACCAGCGGGACAGGGGGCTACTATGGCTACACCTTC. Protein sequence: CATSGTGGYYGYTF.

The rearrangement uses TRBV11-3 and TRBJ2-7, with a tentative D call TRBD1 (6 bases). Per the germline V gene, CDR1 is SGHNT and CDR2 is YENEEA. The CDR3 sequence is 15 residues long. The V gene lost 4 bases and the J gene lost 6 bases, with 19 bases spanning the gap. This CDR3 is CASSSGSGAGAEQYF. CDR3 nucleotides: TGTGCCAGCAGCTCCGGCTCAGGGGCAGGGGCCGAGCAGTACTTC.

DNA of the CDR3: TGTGCCAGCAGCCCAACAGGGGGGAACGAAAAACTGTTTTTT. Translation: CASSPTGGNEKLFF. The chain uses TRBV7-2 and TRBJ1-4, with 8 bases identical to TRBD1. This CDR3 region has 14 residues. Germline V lookup: CDR1 SGHTA, CDR2 FQGNSA. The junction had 7 bases not matched to a gene; V was cut back by 5 bases and J by 8 bases.

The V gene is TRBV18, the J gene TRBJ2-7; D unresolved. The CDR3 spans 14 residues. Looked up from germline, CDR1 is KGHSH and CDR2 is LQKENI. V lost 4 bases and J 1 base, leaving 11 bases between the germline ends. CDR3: CASSLGGSSYEQYF. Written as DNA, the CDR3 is TGTGCCAGCTCACTGGGCGGATCTTCCTACGAGCAGTACTTC.

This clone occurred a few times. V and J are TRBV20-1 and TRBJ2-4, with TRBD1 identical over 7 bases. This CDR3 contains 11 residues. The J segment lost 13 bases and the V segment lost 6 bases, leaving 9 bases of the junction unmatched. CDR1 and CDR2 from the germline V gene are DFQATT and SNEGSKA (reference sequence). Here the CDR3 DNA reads TGCAGTGCGCAGACAGGGAATAGACAGTACTTC. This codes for CSAQTGNRQYF.

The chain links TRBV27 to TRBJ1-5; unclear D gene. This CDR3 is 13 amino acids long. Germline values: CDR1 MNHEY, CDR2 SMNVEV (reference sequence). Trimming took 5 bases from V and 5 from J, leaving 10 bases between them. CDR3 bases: TGTGCCAGCAGTCTCGGATGGGATCAGCCCCAGCATTTT. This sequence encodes CASSLGWDQPQHF.

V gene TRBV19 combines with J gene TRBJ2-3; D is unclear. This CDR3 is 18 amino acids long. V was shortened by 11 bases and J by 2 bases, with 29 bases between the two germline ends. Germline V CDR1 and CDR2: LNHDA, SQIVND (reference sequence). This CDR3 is CAGNREDLPPSDTDTQYF. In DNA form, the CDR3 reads TGTGCCGGCAACAGAGAGGACCTACCGCCCTCTGACACAGATACGCAGTATTTT.

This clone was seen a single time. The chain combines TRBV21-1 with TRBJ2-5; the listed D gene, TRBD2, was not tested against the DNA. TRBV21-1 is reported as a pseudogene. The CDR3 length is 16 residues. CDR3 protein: CASSKRGLAGDETQYF. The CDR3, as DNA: TGTGCCAGCAGCAAACGCGGACTAGCGGGAGATGAGACCCAGTACTTC.

CDR3 in DNA: TGTGCCAGCAGCCTCCGAATAGGGCAGAACTATGGCTACACCTTC. It codes for CASSLRIGQNYGYTF. The chain joins TRBV4-2 to TRBJ1-2; no reliable D call. The CDR3 is 15 amino acids. V was pared by 4 bases and J by 2 bases, with 14 bases between. CDR1 is LGHNA and CDR2 is YNFKEQ in the germline V gene.

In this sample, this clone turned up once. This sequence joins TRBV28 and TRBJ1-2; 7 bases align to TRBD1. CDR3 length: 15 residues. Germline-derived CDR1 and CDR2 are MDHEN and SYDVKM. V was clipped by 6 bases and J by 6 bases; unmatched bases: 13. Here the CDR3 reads CASRSQGIYAHGYTF. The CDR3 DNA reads TGTGCCAGCAGATCACAGGGGATCTATGCCCATGGCTACACCTTC.